The 7 T cell receptor beta chains given below trace back to one sample, sequenced in a study of T-cell memory formation after mild COVID-19. TCRdb itself ran the 5' RACE reads through MiXCR, one entry per CDR3 protein. The profile shows hundreds of thousands of distinct CDR3 sequences, about 20% of them singletons. Sequencing was carried out using PBMCs or a T cell subset sorted from them (not recorded which). Receptors originate from an adult woman who had mild COVID-19 (a few samples of this study predate the infection). Cell type and time point are not known.

V is TRBV27 and J is TRBJ1-2, with D possibly being TRBD1 (6 bases). This CDR3 comprises 16 residues. With 5 bases removed from V and 4 bases from J, the gap between germline ends came to 20 bases. Germline CDR1 is MNHEY and CDR2 is SMNVEV (reference sequence). CDR3: CASSLLGGRRGYGYTF. The CDR3 DNA reads TGTGCCAGCAGTCTCCTAGGGGGGCGGAGAGGCTATGGCTACACCTTC.

This chain connects TRBV10-1 to TRBJ1-3; the D gene is possibly TRBD1 (5 bases). The CDR3 is made up of 16 amino acids. V shed 7 bases and J shed 0 bases, with 16 bases lying between them. Germline values: CDR1 WNHNN, CDR2 SYGVQD (reference sequence). The CDR3 DNA reads TGCGCCAGCACTCCTCGAGGGGCCAACTCTGGAAACACCATATATTTT. Its protein is CASTPRGANSGNTIYF.

This clonotype was found many times. V is TRBV11-3 and J is TRBJ2-5, with a tentative D call TRBD2 (5 bases). V was pared by 5 bases and J by 2 bases, with 9 bases between. CDR3 length: 13 residues. CDR1 and CDR2 from the germline V gene are SGHNT and YENEEA. CDR3 nucleotide sequence: TGTGCCAGCAGCATCGGACTTCAAGAGACCCAGTACTTC. This sequence encodes CASSIGLQETQYF.

CDR3 in amino acids: CASSQPRDRQDPPLHF. CDR3 nucleotide sequence: TGCGCCAGCAGCCAACCTCGGGACAGGCAAGACCCACCCCTCCACTTT. The chain joins TRBV4-1 to TRBJ1-6, with 8 bases identical to TRBD1. The CDR3 extends over 16 amino acids. Germline V gene sequence: CDR1 MGHRA, CDR2 YSYEKL. The V and J ends lost 2 bases and 11 bases, in that order; junction bases with no gene match: 11.

In its sample, this clonotype was seen a few times. The CDR3 nucleotides read TGTGCCAGTAGTAACATCCGGGACGGTTCCTACGAGCAGTACTTC. Protein product: CASSNIRDGSYEQYF. J is TRBJ2-7 and V is TRBV19; possibly TRBD1 or TRBD2 for D (5 bases each). Trimming shortened V by 4 bases and J by 1 base, and 14 bases separated the two germline ends. This CDR3 contains 15 residues. The germline gives CDR1 LNHDA, CDR2 SQIVND (reference sequence).

The V call is TRBV7-9, the J call TRBJ2-5, with 7 positions matching TRBD2. J was trimmed by 6 bases and V by 2 bases; bases with no gene match: 6. This CDR3 spans 14 amino acids. CDR1 and CDR2 from the germline V gene are SEHNR and FQNEAQ (reference sequence). In DNA form, the CDR3 reads TGTGCCAGCAGCTTATTACGCGGGAGCAAGACCCAGTACTTC. Encoded protein: CASSLLRGSKTQYF.

The rearrangement uses TRBV24-1 and TRBJ2-2; D is possibly TRBD2 (5 bases). In germline, CDR1 is KGHDR, CDR2 SFDVKD. Trimming took off 0 bases at V and 1 base at J, with 8 bases between the two ends. The CDR3 extends over 16 amino acids. The CDR3 here is CATSDLARGNTGELFF. The CDR3, as DNA: TGTGCCACCAGTGATTTGGCCCGGGGGAACACCGGGGAGCTGTTTTTT.